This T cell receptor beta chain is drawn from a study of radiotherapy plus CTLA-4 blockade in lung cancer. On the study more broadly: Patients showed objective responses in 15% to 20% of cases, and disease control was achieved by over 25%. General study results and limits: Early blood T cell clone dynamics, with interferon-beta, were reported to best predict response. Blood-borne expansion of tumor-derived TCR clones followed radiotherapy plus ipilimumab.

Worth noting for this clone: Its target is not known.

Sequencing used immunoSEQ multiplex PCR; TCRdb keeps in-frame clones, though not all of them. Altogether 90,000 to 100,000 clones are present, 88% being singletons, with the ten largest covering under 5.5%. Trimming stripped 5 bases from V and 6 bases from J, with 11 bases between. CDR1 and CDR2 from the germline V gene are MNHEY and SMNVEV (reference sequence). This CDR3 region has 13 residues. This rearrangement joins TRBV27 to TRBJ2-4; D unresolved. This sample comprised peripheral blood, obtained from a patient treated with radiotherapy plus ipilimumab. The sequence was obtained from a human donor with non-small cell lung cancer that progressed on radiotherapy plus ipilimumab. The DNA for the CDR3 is TGTGCCAGCAGTGGGCGTTCCGGAAACATTCAGTACTTC. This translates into CASSGRSGNIQYF.